Ten or more counts support the clone carrying this TCR beta chain. The antigen remains unidentified. This sample was taken from a study of T cells after yellow fever vaccination. Study-wide points: Across the CD4 and CD8 compartments, a small share of clonotypes was present in both.

TCRdb re-called the 5' RACE reads through MiXCR, storing one row per CDR3 protein. The table shows 29,000 or so distinct CDR3 sequences, with 5% occurring only once. This clonotype was obtained from a young man who received the YFV17D yellow fever vaccine. The sample was CD8+ T cells sorted from PBMCs, taken 10 days after the yellow fever booster vaccination.

CDR3: CASNPGTGAFF. The CDR3 DNA reads TGTGCCAGTAACCCGGGGACAGGAGCTTTCTTT. The chain employs TRBV19 and TRBJ1-1, with 8 bases fitting TRBD1. CDR3 size: 11 residues. Germline CDR1 LNHDA, CDR2 SQIVND (reference sequence). Germline trimming cut 7 bases from V and 10 bases from J; bases unmatched to any gene: 5.